This T cell receptor beta chain derives from a study of T cells after yellow fever vaccination. The CDR3 is made up of 18 amino acids. CDR1 is SGHAT, CDR2 FQNNGV, per germline. Trimming left V 4 bases short and J 2 bases short, with 22 bases between. TCRdb re-analysed the 5' RACE reads in MiXCR, keeping a single row per CDR3 protein. There are 500,000 to 650,000 distinct CDR3 sequences in the sample; 9% to 15% occur only once, and 15% lies in the top ten. This clonotype was found a few times. Antigen specificity is unknown. Study outcomes and limitations: The appearance of a small share of clonotypes in both CD4 and CD8 compartments was observed.

The source is a young man who received the YFV17D yellow fever vaccine. This specimen was PBMCs, taken on the day of the yellow fever booster vaccination. The V gene is TRBV11-2, the J gene TRBJ2-3; no definite D call. In nucleotides, the CDR3 is TGTGCCAGCAGCTCCCCCCCCTTGGCCGACCCGCACACAGATACGCAGTATTTT. It codes for CASSSPPLADPHTDTQYF.